The T cell receptor (beta chain) described here comes from a study of T cells in Graves' hyperthyroidism and ophthalmopathy. TCR beta CDR3 regions were amplified from RNA. HTBI primers were the set used in a first-round RT-PCR of the TCR CDR3. Using its own MiXCR run on the multiplex PCR reads, TCRdb lists one record per CDR3 protein. Of around 350,000 distinct CDR3 sequences listed, about 13% were seen once; the top ten hold 9.2%. Those with hyperthyroidism were 18 to 65 years old, newly diagnosed, and ill for under 2 months. Lactation, pregnancy, other autoimmune disease or uncontrolled infection led to exclusion of patients. Germline loops: CDR1 MDHEN, CDR2 SYDVKM. V lost 7 bases and J lost 7, with 20 bases in between. The CDR3 sequence is 16 residues long. This clonotype showed up many times.

Specimen: blood. This chain uses TRBV28 with TRBJ1-6, with no clear D. This receptor was taken from a woman aged 18-29 years with Graves' hyperthyroidism. This CDR3 is CASTTAWTHANSPLHF. CDR3 coding DNA: TGTGCCAGCACCACTGCCTGGACCCACGCGAATTCACCCCTCCACTTT.